One sample yielded the 28 T cell receptor beta chains listed below, sequenced in a study of T cells in Graves' hyperthyroidism and ophthalmopathy (dated by TCRdb to about 2019). Libraries were prepared through multiplex PCR. TCRdb records Illumina HiSeq 2000 as the sequencer. Amplification of TCR beta CDR3 regions was carried out from RNA transcripts. For the first round of RT-PCR on the TCR CDR3, the HTBI primer set was used together with the Qiagen OneStep RT-PCR kit. The raw public data were reprocessed by TCRdb itself: fastp quality trimming at Q25, MiXCR clonotype calling, in-frame beta chains only. Rows are unified per CDR3 protein, each entry keeping the most common DNA and genes. The sample data list about half a million distinct CDR3 sequences, and 20% of these were observed just once. Of the sample, around 27% falls within the top ten clones. The sequenced sample consisted of blood. These TCRs come from a man aged 18 to 29 with Graves' hyperthyroidism.

The table lists this clonotype with many counts. A much larger clone differs by one base, so this may be a read error. V gene TRBV19 combines with J gene TRBJ1-2; no clear D. In germline, CDR1 is LNHDA, CDR2 SQIVND (reference sequence). The ends were cut back, 7 bases at V and 4 bases at J, with 16 bases in the middle. This CDR3 spans 14 amino acids. The CDR3 spells CASTSTRTFYGYTF. In DNA form, the CDR3 reads TGTGCCAGTACTTCTACCAGGACGTTCTATGGCTACACCTTC.

This clonotype has a handful of counts. It may be a read error: a sequence one base away is much more abundant. This chain uses TRBV7-8 with TRBJ1-5; D ambiguous. Germline V gene data show CDR1 as SGHVS and CDR2 as FQNEAQ. There are 11 residues in the CDR3. The DNA of the CDR3 is TGTGCCAGCGGGGATGGTCAGCCCCTGCATTTT. Protein sequence: CASGDGQPLHF.

This clonotype was seen many times. The genes are TRBV2 and TRBJ2-5, with D maybe TRBD1 (5 bases). CDR3 size: 12 residues. Germline V lookup: CDR1 SNHLY, CDR2 FYNNEI. V lost 6 bases and J lost 6, with 11 bases in between. The CDR3 DNA is TGTGCCAGCAGAACGGTGGGGCAGACCCAGTACTTC. Its protein product is CASRTVGQTQYF.

The table lists this clonotype with a few counts. A much bigger clone sits one base away, suggesting this may be a read error. J is TRBJ1-2 and V is TRBV12-3 or TRBV12-4, with D hard to call. V was cut by 8 bases and J by 5 bases, with 21 bases left in between. There are 15 residues in the CDR3. In DNA form, the CDR3 reads TGTGCCAGCGCCGCAAGAAGGGTTAAAACGTATGGCTACACCTTC. It yields the protein CASAARRVKTYGYTF.

Note on this clonotype: Its ends do not fully match the called genes, so a read error is possible. The chain links TRBV28 to TRBJ2-1; D call uncertain. The CDR3 has 13 amino acids. The germline V gene has CDR1 MDHEN and CDR2 SYDVKM. In DNA, the CDR3 is TGTGCCAGCAGATATGTCCCATACAATGAGAAGTTCTTC. It codes for CASRYVPYNEKFF. Full variable domain (missing parts from reference TRBV28 and TRBJ2-1): DVKVTQSSRYLVKRTGEKVFLECVQDMDHENMFWYRQDPGLGLRLIYFSYDVKMKEKGDIPEGYSVSREKKERFSLILESASTNQTSMYLCASRYVPYNEKFFGPGTRLTVL.

This clonotype was seen many times. The chain combines TRBV20-1 with TRBJ1-2; D is unresolved. CDR3 length equals 11 residues. Trimming pared 5 bases from V and 4 bases from J, leaving 8 bases between. Looked up from germline, CDR1 is DFQATT and CDR2 is SNEGSKA (reference sequence). The CDR3 DNA reads as TGCAGTGCTGAGAGATCCTATGGCTACACCTTC. Its translation is CSAERSYGYTF.

The V and J genes are TRBV6-5 and TRBJ2-7; tentatively, D is TRBD1 (5 bases). Germline V gene lookup returns CDR1 MNHEY and CDR2 SVGAGI. The CDR3 contains 14 residues. V lost 0 bases to trimming and J lost 7 bases, with 13 bases between them. CDR3 DNA: TGTGCCAGCAGTTACTCGAGTAAGGGGAAAGAGCAGTACTTC. Residues: CASSYSSKGKEQYF.

This clonotype was seen many times. V and J are TRBV2 and TRBJ2-7, with D hard to call. The germline V gene encodes CDR1 SNHLY and CDR2 FYNNEI. V dropped 6 bases and J dropped 1 base, with 16 bases sitting between them. The CDR3 length is 15 residues. The CDR3 sequence is CASRAWIPRSYEQYF. CDR3 coding DNA: TGTGCCAGCAGGGCTTGGATCCCCCGGTCCTACGAGCAGTACTTC.

This chain uses TRBV28 with TRBJ2-4, with D tentatively TRBD2 (6 bases). Trimming took off 2 bases at V and 8 bases at J, with 19 bases between the two ends. Germline CDR1 and CDR2: MDHEN and SYDVKM. The CDR3 is made up of 16 amino acids. Written as DNA, the CDR3 is TGTGCCAGCAGTTTAACATTGGAACCCGGGGGATACATTCAGTACTTC. Translating gives CASSLTLEPGGYIQYF.

This clonotype was recorded at least ten times. The CDR3 nucleotides are TGTGCCAGCCGCATCCACTCCAAGGGAGACACTGAAGCTTTCTTT. Protein: CASRIHSKGDTEAFF. This chain links TRBV6-8 with TRBJ1-1; D not resolved. V lost 8 bases, J lost 3 bases, and 19 bases lay in between. This CDR3 has 15 amino acids. CDR1 MNHGY and CDR2 SAAAGT come from the germline V gene.

This clonotype was seen at least ten times. The rearrangement links TRBV2 to TRBJ1-2, with no clear D. Germline CDR1 SNHLY, CDR2 FYNNEI. CDR3 length: 15 amino acids. V lost 3 bases and J lost 2, with 13 bases in between. CDR3 sequence reads: CASSEEVTMNYGYTF. CDR3 sequence (DNA): TGTGCCAGCAGTGAGGAAGTCACCATGAACTATGGCTACACCTTC.

This clonotype appeared many times. V is TRBV19 and J is TRBJ1-1; 8 positions agree with TRBD1. The CDR3 contains 13 residues. From germline, CDR1 is LNHDA and CDR2 SQIVND (reference sequence). V shed 4 bases, J shed 5 bases, and the junction held 3 bases outside the gene matches. The CDR3 nucleotides read TGTGCCAGTAGTACAGGGGGCAATACTGAAGCTTTCTTT. This gives the protein CASSTGGNTEAFF.

This clonotype came up a few times. The J gene is TRBJ1-5, the V gene TRBV27, with a tentative D call TRBD1 (5 bases). This CDR3 comprises 15 residues. CDR1 and CDR2 (germline): MNHEY, SMNVEV (reference sequence). The V gene lost 6 bases and the J gene lost 4 bases, with 16 bases spanning the gap. DNA for the CDR3: TGTGCCAGCAGCTCGACAGTAAAATGGAATCAGCCCCAGCATTTT. Its protein is CASSSTVKWNQPQHF.

In this sample, this clonotype turned up many times. The CDR3 sequence: CASSHRAPNTGELFF. The CDR3 DNA reads TGTGCCAGCAGTCATCGGGCTCCGAACACCGGGGAGCTGTTTTTT. The chain links TRBV27 to TRBJ2-2; D unclear. Germline values: CDR1 MNHEY, CDR2 SMNVEV (reference sequence). The CDR3 is 15 residues long. Trimming removed 5 bases at V and 0 bases at J, with 10 bases between.

The chain links TRBV30 to TRBJ1-2; D is ambiguous. Germline CDR1 is GTSNPN and CDR2 is SVGIG (reference sequence). The CDR3 consists of 13 residues. Trimming removed 0 bases at V and 2 bases at J, with 7 bases between. The CDR3 is CAWSVALNYGYTF. CDR3 bases: TGTGCCTGGAGTGTAGCTCTAAACTATGGCTACACCTTC.

The chain carries TRBV30 and TRBJ1-6; a weak D match, TRBD1 (5 bases). The CDR3 covers 16 residues. V lost 1 base to trimming and J lost 7 bases, with 17 bases between them. Germline-derived CDR1 and CDR2 are GTSNPN and SVGIG (reference sequence). CDR3 loop: CAWSGGSGKGNSPLHF. The CDR3 nucleotides read TGTGCCTGGAGTGGTGGCTCAGGGAAGGGCAATTCACCCCTCCACTTT. The variable domain in full, completed from reference TRBV30 and TRBJ1-6, reads SQTIHQWPATLVQPVGSPLSLECTVEGTSNPNLYWYRQAAGRGLQLLFYSVGIGQISSEVPQNLSASRPQDRQFILSSKKLLLSDSGFYLCAWSGGSGKGNSPLHFGNGTRLTVT.

Many counts were recorded for this clonotype. The J gene is TRBJ2-5, the V gene TRBV6-1; D gene ambiguous. The CDR3 has 15 residues. Germline assignment: CDR1 MNHNS and CDR2 SASEGT. V lost 2 bases and J 7 bases, leaving 17 bases between the germline ends. The CDR3 loop is CASSELNSRVGTQYF. CDR3 nucleotides: TGTGCCAGCAGTGAACTCAACTCCCGGGTGGGGACCCAGTACTTC.

The chain recombines TRBV6-4 with TRBJ2-2, with TRBD2 identical over 14 bases. Looked up from germline, CDR1 is MRHNA and CDR2 is SNTAGT. This CDR3 comprises 15 residues. V gave up 7 bases and J gave up 3 bases; unmatched junction bases: 1. The CDR3 nucleotides are TGTGCCAGCAAGGGACTAGCGGGAGACACCGGGGAGCTGTTTTTT. Its translation is CASKGLAGDTGELFF.

This clonotype was detected many times. CDR3 DNA sequence: TGTGCCACTCGACAGGGGTTCTTTGGCTACACCTTC. As protein: CATRQGFFGYTF. The chain carries TRBV6-2 or TRBV6-3 and TRBJ1-2; 8 nucleotides align to TRBD1. J was trimmed by 7 bases and V by 10 bases; bases with no gene match: 8. The CDR3 loop spans 12 amino acids. Germline V gene lookup returns CDR1 MNHEY and CDR2 SVGEGT.

This clonotype was counted between two and nine times. The CDR3 region is CASSSLRGQGGYTF. The CDR3 bases are TGTGCCAGCAGTTCCCTCAGGGGGCAAGGTGGCTACACCTTC. This sequence joins TRBV12-3 or TRBV12-4 and TRBJ1-2, with TRBD1 matching 8 bases. This CDR3 is built from 14 residues. V lost 4 bases to trimming and J lost 7 bases; unmatched junction nucleotides: 8.

This clonotype appeared a single time. V is TRBV6-1 and J is TRBJ1-2; D is ambiguous. Germline CDR1 MNHNS, CDR2 SASEGT. Trimming shortened V by 2 bases and J by 0 bases, and 10 bases separated the two germline ends. CDR3 length equals 15 residues. The CDR3 loop is CASSEYIAANYGYTF. CDR3 sequence (DNA): TGTGCCAGCAGTGAATACATCGCAGCTAACTATGGCTACACCTTC.

The genes are TRBV20-1 and TRBJ2-7, with 7 bases fitting TRBD1. Germline loops: CDR1 DFQATT, CDR2 SNEGSKA (reference sequence). The CDR3 totals 13 residues. Trimming took 5 bases from V and 3 from J; bases not matched to a gene: 7. The CDR3: CSASTGQLYEQYF. CDR3 nucleotide sequence: TGCAGTGCTTCTACGGGACAGCTCTACGAGCAGTACTTC.

As concerns this clonotype: It may be a read error: a sequence one base away is much more abundant. It is likely a read error, because the conserved phenylalanine at the end of the CDR3 is missing. The chain carries TRBV6-1 and TRBJ1-3; possibly TRBD1 for D (5 bases). Deletions cut 7 bases from V and 0 bases from J, with 13 bases between. The CDR3 contains 15 residues. The germline gives CDR1 MNHNS, CDR2 SASEGT. The CDR3 sequence is CASIIDRGSGNTIYL. The CDR3 coding sequence is TGTGCCAGCATAATCGACAGAGGCTCTGGAAACACCATATATTTG.

There are many counts of this clonotype. The CDR3 sequence is CATSRTGFENTEAFF. The CDR3 DNA is TGTGCCACCAGCAGAACAGGTTTCGAGAACACTGAAGCTTTCTTT. The genes are TRBV15 and TRBJ1-1; TRBD1 is a possible D gene (5 bases). CDR1 is LNHNV, CDR2 YYDKDF, per germline (reference sequence). CDR3 size: 15 residues. The V end lost 2 bases, the J end lost 1 base, and 11 bases lay between the germline ends.

V gene TRBV24-1 combines with J gene TRBJ1-1; TRBD1 matches at 7 bases. V shed 4 bases and J 2 bases; nucleotides not matched to a gene: 6. Germline CDR1 reads KGHDR; CDR2 reads SFDVKD. The length of the CDR3 is 15 residues. CDR3 amino acids: CATSDPQGGNTEAFF. CDR3 DNA sequence: TGTGCCACCAGTGACCCGCAGGGGGGAAACACTGAAGCTTTCTTT.

This clonotype was seen ten or more times. This rearrangement joins TRBV11-2 to TRBJ1-2, with D unresolved. The CDR3 runs to 13 residues. In germline, CDR1 is SGHAT, CDR2 FQNNGV. Trimming took off 5 bases at V and 4 bases at J, with 11 bases between the two ends. DNA of the CDR3: TGTGCCAGCAGCATGGGAGAGGCCTATGGCTACACCTTC. Translation gives CASSMGEAYGYTF.

This clonotype was seen ten or more times. The rearrangement joins TRBV9 to TRBJ2-7, with 7 nucleotides matching TRBD2. This CDR3 spans 13 amino acids. Germline CDR1 SGDLS, CDR2 YYNGEE. After removal of 2 bases from V and 5 bases from J, the junction contained 4 bases not matched to a gene. The CDR3 region is CASSVGRYDEQYF. As DNA, the CDR3 is TGTGCCAGCAGCGTCGGGAGGTACGACGAGCAGTACTTC. The full variable domain, its missing parts supplied by reference TRBV9 and TRBJ2-7, is DSGVTQTPKHLITATGQRVTLRCSPRSGDLSVYWYQQSLDQGLQFLIQYYNGEERAKGNILERFSAQQFPDLHSELNLSSLELGDSALYFCASSVGRYDEQYFGPGTRLTVT.

At least ten counts were recorded for this clonotype. The chain links TRBV25-1 to TRBJ2-7; 9 bases are shared with TRBD1. Germline-derived CDR1 and CDR2 are MGHDK and SYGVNS. The CDR3 totals 13 residues. The junction had 7 bases not matched to a gene; V was cut back by 8 bases and J by 5 bases. The CDR3: CASFRTGDNEQYF. The CDR3, as DNA: TGTGCCAGCTTTAGGACAGGGGACAACGAGCAGTACTTC.